In its sample, the clone carrying this TCR beta chain was seen a few times. V was trimmed by 3 bases and J by 0 bases, leaving 10 bases between them. The CDR3 spans 15 residues. These data are taken from a study of T-cell memory formation after mild COVID-19. 5'RACE primed at constant segments yielded TCR alpha and TCR beta cDNA libraries bearing sample barcodes and UMIs. TCRdb used MiXCR to reprocess the 5' RACE reads, holding one entry per CDR3 protein. The profile covers some 450,000 distinct CDR3 sequences, with 20% appearing a single time and approximately 8.1% taken by the ten largest. The clonotype comes from an adult woman who had mild COVID-19 (a few samples of this study predate the infection). Cell type and time point are not known. Sequencing was performed on PBMCs or a T cell subset sorted from them (not recorded which). The V gene is TRBV12-3 or TRBV12-4, the J gene TRBJ2-3; D is ambiguous. In nucleotides, the CDR3 is TGTGCCAGCAGTTTGGTTTGGCCTAGCACAGATACGCAGTATTTT. This encodes CASSLVWPSTDTQYF.